One and the same sample provided the 14 T cell receptor beta chains below, sequenced in a study of cytomegalovirus exposure and HLA in healthy donors. It was with 60 Vbeta and 13 Jbeta primers that the PCR ran. Measured with immunoSEQ multiplex PCR; TCRdb has only the in-frame clones, and not every one. The sample carries fewer than 250,000 clones, over 60% recorded once. Sequenced material: PBMCs. The receptors were sampled from a man aged 40-49 years in good health and CMV-seronegative.

The V call is TRBV2, the J call TRBJ2-5; the D gene is possibly TRBD2 (5 bases). The V end lost 6 bases, the J end lost 4 bases, and 15 bases lay between the germline ends. Germline V lookup: CDR1 SNHLY, CDR2 FYNNEI. This CDR3 comprises 14 residues. The CDR3 DNA sequence: TGTGCCAGCAGCAGTCAATTCGCGGGAGAGACCCAGTACTTC. This codes for CASSSQFAGETQYF.

Here the CDR3 reads CASSIETGRQETQYF. DNA for the CDR3: TGTGCCAGTAGTATAGAAACAGGCCGGCAAGAGACCCAGTACTTC. The chain couples TRBV19 to TRBJ2-5; the D gene is possibly TRBD1 (5 bases). This CDR3 contains 15 residues. Germline V gene sequence: CDR1 LNHDA, CDR2 SQIVND (reference sequence). V was shortened by 0 bases and J by 2 bases, with 10 bases between the two germline ends.

The V call is TRBV4-2, the J call TRBJ1-2; 7 positions match TRBD1. There are 15 residues in the CDR3. CDR1 is LGHNA and CDR2 is YNFKEQ in the germline V gene. Germline trimming cut 1 base from V and 7 bases from J; bases unmatched to any gene: 9. The CDR3 DNA follows: TGTGCCAGCAGCCAAGCGTTGACAGGGTTGATTGGCTACACCTTC. Protein: CASSQALTGLIGYTF.

The V and J genes are TRBV19 and TRBJ1-5; D is uncertain. The germline V and J ends were trimmed by 7 bases and 3 bases, with 10 bases remaining between them. Germline CDR1 reads LNHDA; CDR2 reads SQIVND (reference sequence). This CDR3 spans 13 amino acids. The CDR3 DNA follows: TGTGCCAGTACGGGGAGAATCAATCAGCCCCAGCATTTT. This translates into CASTGRINQPQHF. The whole variable domain, remainder taken from reference TRBV19 and TRBJ1-5, is DGGITQSPKYLFRKEGQNVTLSCEQNLNHDAMYWYRQDPGQGLRLIYYSQIVNDFQKGDIAEGYSVSREKKESFPLTVTSAQKNPTAFYLCASTGRINQPQHFGDGTRLSIL.

The chain carries TRBV4-1 and TRBJ2-7; 12 bases map to TRBD2. V dropped 1 base and J dropped 2; count of bases not matched to a gene: 6. This CDR3 has 17 residues. Germline values: CDR1 MGHRA, CDR2 YSYEKL. The CDR3, as DNA: TGCGCCAGCAGCCAAGGGTGGACTAGCGGGACCCCCTACGAGCAGTACTTC. This translates into CASSQGWTSGTPYEQYF.

The chain recombines TRBV4-2 with TRBJ1-4; TRBD1 is a possible D gene (5 bases). The CDR3 totals 16 residues. Trimming took 1 base from V and 4 from J, leaving 13 bases between them. Germline V CDR1 and CDR2: LGHNA, YNFKEQ. The CDR3 DNA is TGTGCCAGCAGCCAAGCATCAGGGCCTTATAATGAAAAACTGTTTTTT. Residues: CASSQASGPYNEKLFF.

This clone was counted between two and nine times. CDR3 in DNA: TGTGCCAGCAGCCAATCTCGGCAGGGGGCTACATGGGGCAATCAGCCCCAGCATTTT. This codes for CASSQSRQGATWGNQPQHF. V is TRBV16 and J is TRBJ1-5, with 8 bases fitting TRBD1. The germline gives CDR1 KGHSY, CDR2 FQNENV. This CDR3 region has 19 residues. With V trimmed by 0 bases and J by 2 bases, 12 bases remained unmatched. The full variable domain, with the rest looked up from reference TRBV16 and TRBJ1-5, is GEEVAQTPKHLVRGEGQKAKLYCAPIKGHSYVFWYQQVLKNEFKFLISFQNENVFDETGMPKERFSAKCLPNSPCSLEIQATKLEDSAVYFCASSQSRQGATWGNQPQHFGDGTRLSIL.

The CDR3 DNA is TGTGCCAGCAGCCAAGAACTAGCGGGAGAGGCGGGGGAGCTGTTTTTT. It encodes CASSQELAGEAGELFF. The rearrangement uses TRBV4-2 and TRBJ2-2; 11 nucleotides align to TRBD2. The CDR3 covers 16 residues. J was trimmed by 8 bases and V by 0 bases; bases with no gene match: 5. The germline V gene encodes CDR1 LGHNA and CDR2 YNFKEQ.

This chain connects TRBV10-2 to TRBJ2-5; TRBD1 aligns across 11 bases. The germline CDR1 and CDR2 sequences are WSHSY and SAAADI. V shed 6 bases and J 1 base; nucleotides not matched to a gene: 10. There are 17 residues in the CDR3. CDR3: CASRPGQGVVGQETQYF. The DNA of the CDR3 is TGCGCCAGCAGGCCGGGACAGGGGGTCGTCGGCCAAGAGACCCAGTACTTC.

This sequence joins TRBV18 and TRBJ1-1; 7 nucleotides line up with TRBD1. Losses at the gene ends were 3 bases for V and 10 bases for J; bases not matched to a gene: 11. The CDR3 runs to 14 residues. The germline V gene encodes CDR1 KGHSH and CDR2 LQKENI. The CDR3: CASSPAGQNQGAFF. CDR3 coding DNA: TGTGCCAGCTCACCGGCGGGACAGAATCAAGGAGCTTTCTTT.

The V call is TRBV30, the J call TRBJ2-1; a possible D gene is TRBD1 (6 bases). The CDR3 is 14 amino acids. CDR1 is GTSNPN, CDR2 SVGIG, per germline (reference sequence). The ends were cut back, 2 bases at V and 0 bases at J, with 8 bases in the middle. CDR3 nucleotides: TGTGCCTGGAGTCAGGGGTTCTCCTACAATGAGCAGTTCTTC. Translated, it gives CAWSQGFSYNEQFF.

This clone was seen more than once but under ten times. The chain uses TRBV21-1 and TRBJ2-2; the D call TRBD2 from the table was never checked on the DNA. TRBV21-1 has pseudogene status. CDR3 length: 17 amino acids. The CDR3 sequence: CASSTPQRGLHTGELFF. CDR3 coding DNA: TGTGCCAGCAGCACCCCTCAGCGGGGACTGCACACCGGGGAGCTGTTTTTT.

The V and J genes are TRBV27 and TRBJ2-7, with TRBD2 matching 10 bases. Looked up from germline, CDR1 is MNHEY and CDR2 is SMNVEV (reference sequence). The length of the CDR3 is 18 residues. V was pared by 5 bases and J by 3 bases, with 16 bases of the junction left unmatched. The CDR3: CASSPEGLARLLLYEQYF. For the CDR3, the DNA is TGTGCCAGCAGTCCAGAGGGACTAGCGAGACTCCTACTCTACGAGCAGTACTTC.

The gene calls are TRBV4-1 and TRBJ2-7, with D possibly TRBD2 on 5 matching bases. This CDR3 comprises 14 residues. Trimming stripped 0 bases from V and 2 bases from J, with 8 bases between. CDR1 MGHRA and CDR2 YSYEKL come from the germline V gene. The CDR3 protein is CASSQDRGPYEQYF. The CDR3 DNA sequence: TGCGCCAGCAGCCAAGATAGAGGGCCCTACGAGCAGTACTTC.